The 22 T cell receptor beta chains listed next were all sequenced from one sample in a study (dated by TCRdb to 2014 to 2015). To prepare the library, 5' RACE was applied. Sequencing was carried out with an Illumina MiSeq. In-frame beta chains were kept once TCRdb had trimmed the public reads at Q25 with fastp and called clones with MiXCR. All rows with the same CDR3 protein become a single entry with the most common DNA and genes. For this sample the table gives around 5,600 distinct CDR3 sequences, of which around a third were detected only once. Approximately 55% of the sample comes from the top ten. Material for sequencing was memory CD4+ T cells sorted from blood. The sample's cell subset or site, from its label and the paper: memory CD4+ T cells, CD4+CD45RO+CD25-. The receptors come from a female donor with breast cancer.

Turning to this clonotype: One junction end disagrees with the germline gene, perhaps due to a read error. The chain recombines TRBV5-1 with TRBJ2-5; D is undetermined. The CDR3 consists of 12 residues. Germline values: CDR1 SGHRS, CDR2 YFSETQ. CDR3 region: CASSFGQETQHF. In nucleotides, the CDR3 is TGCGCCAGCAGCTTCGGCCAAGAGACCCAGCACTTC.

The chain combines TRBV5-1 with TRBJ2-5, with 11 bases identical to TRBD2. This CDR3 has 15 amino acids. Germline lookup yields CDR1 SGHRS and CDR2 YFSETQ. V was clipped by 4 bases and J by 5 bases; unmatched bases: 7. The CDR3 spells CASSVTSGIGETQYF. In DNA, the CDR3 is TGCGCCAGCAGCGTGACTAGCGGGATCGGTGAGACCCAGTACTTC.

The chain employs TRBV6-5 and TRBJ1-2; possible D gene TRBD1, 6 bases. The length of the CDR3 is 19 residues. The V and J ends lost 3 bases and 0 bases respectively, with 23 bases between them. Germline-derived CDR1 and CDR2 are MNHEY and SVGAGI. The CDR3 DNA reads TGTGCCAGCAGTTATCCAAGGGGGAGCGTCGGGGGCTCTAACTATGGCTACACCTTC. This codes for CASSYPRGSVGGSNYGYTF.

Sample share makes this clonotype medium-sized. The chain uses TRBV4-2 and TRBJ1-1; D is perhaps TRBD1 (6 bases). Trimming pared 3 bases from V and 1 base from J, leaving 18 bases between. Germline V gene sequence: CDR1 LGHNA, CDR2 YNFKEQ. This CDR3 has 17 amino acids. CDR3 nucleotide sequence: TGTGCCAGCAGCCAGGGGGTCGACAGGCGTCAGAACACTGAAGCTTTCTTT. This codes for CASSQGVDRRQNTEAFF.

A remark on this clonotype: The final CDR3 position lacks the conserved phenylalanine or tryptophan, pointing to a likely read error. The DNA is left out, because the CDR3 cannot be placed on it with certainty; the CDR3 is given as TCRdb lists it. The V gene is TRBV5-1, the J gene TRBJ1-5; TRBD1, as called in the table, went unchecked against the DNA. Germline CDR1 and CDR2: SGHRS and YFSETQ. The CDR3 numbers 14 amino acids, ends counted. The CDR3 reads CASSPGYGNQPRHS.

This clonotype was seen many times. The rearrangement uses TRBV7-8 and TRBJ2-1; D unclear. The CDR3 has 16 residues. Deletions cut 1 base from V and 6 bases from J, with 16 bases between. Germline lookup yields CDR1 SGHVS and CDR2 FQNEAQ. For the CDR3, the DNA is TGTGCCAGCAGCTTAGTATCTGTGTCTAGAGGCAATGAGCAGTTCTTC. As protein: CASSLVSVSRGNEQFF.

Sample share makes this clonotype medium-sized. The CDR3 coding sequence is TGCAGCGTTGAATGGGTCGGACAGGGGGCGCGTGGCTACACCTTC. Translation gives CSVEWVGQGARGYTF. The V call is TRBV29-1, the J call TRBJ1-2, with 11 bases fitting TRBD1. V lost 2 bases, J lost 7 bases, and 9 bases stayed unmatched. The CDR3 sequence is 15 residues long. Germline V lookup: CDR1 SQVTM, CDR2 ANQGSEA.

This clonotype was detected only a few times. The chain employs TRBV28 and TRBJ2-5; 10 nucleotides match TRBD1. Germline V gene sequence: CDR1 MDHEN, CDR2 SYDVKM. This CDR3 has 13 residues. With 6 bases clipped from V and 2 bases from J, the junction kept 0 bases outside the gene matches. The CDR3 loop is CASRDRGQETQYF. CDR3 DNA: TGTGCCAGCAGGGACAGGGGGCAAGAGACCCAGTACTTC.

For this clonotype: A much larger clone differs from this one at a single base, so this may be a read error. This chain joins TRBV20-1 and TRBJ2-1; D uncertain. Looked up from germline, CDR1 is DFQATT and CDR2 is SNEGSKA (reference sequence). The CDR3 has 14 amino acids. This CDR3 is CSASGSSTYNERFF. The DNA of the CDR3 is TGCAGTGCTAGCGGGTCATCAACCTACAATGAGCGGTTCTTC.

The sample holds many counts of this clonotype. The chain carries TRBV2 and TRBJ2-3, with TRBD1 matching 8 bases. Germline CDR1 and CDR2: SNHLY and FYNNEI. This CDR3 spans 13 amino acids. V lost 6 bases to trimming and J lost 5 bases; unmatched junction nucleotides: 4. CDR3 sequence (DNA): TGTGCCAGCAGCCAGGGGGCTGGAGATACGCAGTATTTT. Encoded protein: CASSQGAGDTQYF.

The J gene is TRBJ2-1, the V gene TRBV20-1; TRBD1 aligns across 9 bases. The CDR3 extends over 14 amino acids. The V gene end was trimmed by 5 bases and the J gene end by 7 bases; junction bases not matched to a gene: 9. The germline V gene has CDR1 DFQATT and CDR2 SNEGSKA (reference sequence). DNA of the CDR3: TGCAGTGCTCCCGGGACAGGGAGAAGTAATGAGCAGTTCTTC. It is translated as CSAPGTGRSNEQFF.

This sequence joins TRBV7-3 and TRBJ2-1; TRBD2 aligns across 11 bases. The CDR3 totals 17 residues. Looked up from germline, CDR1 is SGHTA and CDR2 is FQGTGA. The V and J ends lost 5 bases and 6 bases, in that order; junction bases with no gene match: 12. CDR3 nucleotides: TGTGCCAGCAGCGACCGACTAGCGGGAATGGAGACCAATGAGCAGTTCTTC. This gives the protein CASSDRLAGMETNEQFF.

The gene calls are TRBV20-1 and TRBJ2-3; D tentatively reads TRBD1 or TRBD2 (5 bases each). The CDR3 runs 13 residues. Germline loops: CDR1 DFQATT, CDR2 SNEGSKA (reference sequence). Trimming removed 3 bases from V and 5 bases from J, with 12 bases in between. CDR3 DNA sequence: TGCAGTGCTAGCGGGGCTAGAAAAGATACGCAGTATTTT. It codes for CSASGARKDTQYF.

The V and J genes are TRBV6-6 and TRBJ1-5; perhaps TRBD1 as D (6 bases). V was cut by 0 bases and J by 7 bases, with 13 bases left in between. Germline V gives CDR1 MNHNY, CDR2 SVGAGI (reference sequence). CDR3 length: 15 residues. The CDR3 DNA reads TGTGCCAGCAGTTACTCAGGACAGCGAAACCAGCCCCAGCATTTT. Its protein product is CASSYSGQRNQPQHF.

The chain links TRBV20-1 to TRBJ1-1; the D is unclear. Germline CDR1 is DFQATT and CDR2 is SNEGSKA (reference sequence). There are 13 residues in the CDR3. V was shortened by 3 bases and J by 0 bases, with 8 bases between the two germline ends. This CDR3 is CSASVPMNTEAFF. For the CDR3, the DNA is TGCAGTGCTAGTGTCCCTATGAACACTGAAGCTTTCTTT.

At least ten counts were recorded for this clonotype. V gene TRBV12-3 or TRBV12-4 combines with J gene TRBJ2-7; TRBD2 is a possible D gene (7 bases). V was pared by 3 bases and J by 0 bases, with 9 bases between. The CDR3 consists of 14 residues. CDR3 amino acids: CASSFGGLSYEQYF. CDR3 DNA sequence: TGTGCCAGCAGTTTCGGGGGGCTCTCCTACGAGCAGTACTTC.

The chain links TRBV5-5 to TRBJ2-1, with D possibly matching TRBD1 (6 bases). CDR3 size: 15 residues. V shed 2 bases and J shed 3 bases, with 12 bases lying between them. The germline V gene has CDR1 SGHKS and CDR2 YYEKEE (reference sequence). The CDR3 bases are TGTGCCAGCAGCTTAGGGGGAGCAATCTACAATGAGCAGTTCTTC. Protein: CASSLGGAIYNEQFF.

J is TRBJ2-7 and V is TRBV5-6, with TRBD1 identical over 7 bases. Germline CDR1 SGHDT, CDR2 YYEEEE. The junction had 4 bases not matched to a gene; V was cut back by 4 bases and J by 3 bases. The CDR3 extends over 13 amino acids. CDR3 loop: CASSPTGIYEQYF. As DNA, the CDR3 is TGTGCCAGCAGCCCGACAGGGATCTACGAGCAGTACTTC.

This clonotype occurred many times. This chain joins TRBV12-3 or TRBV12-4 and TRBJ2-1; no definite D call. The CDR3 is 15 residues long. Trimming stripped 3 bases from V and 5 bases from J, with 14 bases between. This chain's CDR3 is CASSFRQVANNEQFF. DNA of the CDR3: TGTGCCAGCAGTTTCCGTCAGGTCGCAAACAATGAGCAGTTCTTC.

V usage is TRBV5-4 and J usage is TRBJ2-1; 9 bases are a match to TRBD2. From germline, CDR1 is SGHNT and CDR2 YYREEE (reference sequence). V shed 0 bases and J 7 bases; nucleotides not matched to a gene: 8. CDR3 length equals 16 residues. CDR3 sequence (DNA): TGTGCCAGCAGCTTGGAAGGCGGGAGGGCCGGTAATGAGCAGTTCTTC. Translating it yields CASSLEGGRAGNEQFF.

V is TRBV19 and J is TRBJ2-1, with 12 bases aligning to TRBD2. The CDR3 contains 16 residues. Per the germline V gene, CDR1 is LNHDA and CDR2 is SQIVND (reference sequence). The junction had 3 bases not matched to a gene; V was cut back by 2 bases and J by 4 bases. CDR3 sequence reads: CASSIFGLAGYNEQFF. The CDR3 nucleotides read TGTGCCAGTAGTATATTCGGACTAGCGGGGTACAATGAGCAGTTCTTC. The variable domain in full, with the rest retrieved from reference TRBV19 and TRBJ2-1, is DGGITQSPKYLFRKEGQNVTLSCEQNLNHDAMYWYRQDPGQGLRLIYYSQIVNDFQKGDIAEGYSVSREKKESFPLTVTSAQKNPTAFYLCASSIFGLAGYNEQFFGPGTRLTVL.

This clonotype rates as large. The V call is TRBV12-2, the J call TRBJ1-6; TRBD1 is the table's D call and was not checked against the DNA. TRBV12-2 represents a pseudogene. This CDR3 contains 17 residues. The CDR3 loop reads CASRSRTGISYNSPLHF. Here the CDR3 DNA reads TGTGCAAGTCGCTCCAGGACAGGGATTTCCTATAATTCACCCCTCCACTTT.